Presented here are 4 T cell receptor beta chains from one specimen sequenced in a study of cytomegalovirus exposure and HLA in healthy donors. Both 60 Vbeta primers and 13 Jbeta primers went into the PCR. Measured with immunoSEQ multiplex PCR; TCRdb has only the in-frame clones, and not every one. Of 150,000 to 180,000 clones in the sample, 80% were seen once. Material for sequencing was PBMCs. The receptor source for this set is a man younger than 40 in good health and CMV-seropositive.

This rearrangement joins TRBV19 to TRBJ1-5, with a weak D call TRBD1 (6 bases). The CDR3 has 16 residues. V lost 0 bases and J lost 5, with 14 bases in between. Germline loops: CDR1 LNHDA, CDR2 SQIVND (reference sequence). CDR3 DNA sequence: TGTGCCAGTAGTATAGAAGGGGGGGAGGGCGATCAGCCCCAGCATTTT. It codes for CASSIEGGEGDQPQHF.

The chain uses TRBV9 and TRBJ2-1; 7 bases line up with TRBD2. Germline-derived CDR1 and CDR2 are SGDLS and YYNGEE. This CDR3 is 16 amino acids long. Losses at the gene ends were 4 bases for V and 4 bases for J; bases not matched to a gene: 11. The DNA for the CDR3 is TGTGCCAGCAGCCCTGGAGGGGCGGGAGCTTACAATGAGCAGTTCTTC. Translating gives CASSPGGAGAYNEQFF.

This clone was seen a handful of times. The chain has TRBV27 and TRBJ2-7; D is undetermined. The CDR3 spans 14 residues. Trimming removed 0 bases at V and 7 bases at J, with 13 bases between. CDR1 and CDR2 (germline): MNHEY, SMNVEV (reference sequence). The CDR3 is CASSLSWLVGEQYF. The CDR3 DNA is TGTGCCAGCAGTTTATCGTGGCTAGTCGGGGAGCAGTACTTC.

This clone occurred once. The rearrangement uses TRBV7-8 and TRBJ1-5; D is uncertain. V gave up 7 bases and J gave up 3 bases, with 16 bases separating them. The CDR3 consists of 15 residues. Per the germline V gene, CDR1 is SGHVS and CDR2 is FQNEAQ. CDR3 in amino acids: CASTPSSRLNQPQHF. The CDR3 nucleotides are TGTGCCAGCACCCCTTCCAGCAGACTCAATCAGCCCCAGCATTTT.